The source of this T cell receptor beta chain is a study of somatic mutations in cytotoxic T cells in rheumatoid arthritis. Overall study: Patient blood, which was peripheral blood collected as 30 ml EDTA, was drawn right after diagnosis and before any treatment started. Selected populations of V beta antibody-stained T cells underwent flow sorting at nearly 100% purity; these encompassed V beta1+ cells subjected to TCRB sequencing. Study-wide findings and caveats: It was found that CD8+ T-cell clonality in rheumatoid arthritis patients did not differ significantly from that in age-matched healthy controls.

Trimming stripped 3 bases from V and 10 bases from J, with 10 bases between. Germline CDR1 and CDR2: SGHAT and FQNNGV. The CDR3 consists of 13 residues. Authors' data handling: Large patient CD8+ clones, those above 1%, rarely matched published virus-specific TCRB sequences. Libraries were prepared by immunoSEQ multiplex PCR; TCRdb keeps only in-frame clonotypes and omits some of them. V and J calls and clone size come straight from that table; D and trimming were deduced from the DNA. The sample shows about 7,000 clones, roughly 70% of them seen only once. Of note for this clone: Its antigen remains unknown.

The V gene is TRBV11-2, the J gene TRBJ1-6; D unclear. The clonotype originates from an adult with rheumatoid arthritis. Source material: CD8+ T cells sorted from blood. The CDR3 bases are TGTGCCAGCAGCTTGGGCGAACCCTCACCCCTCCACTTT. It codes for CASSLGEPSPLHF.